Listed here is a single T cell receptor beta chain. No antigen is known for it. This specimen belongs to a study of T cell responses to AZD1222 COVID-19 vaccine. Whole-study results and caveats: Compared with day 0, the breadth and depth of the Spike-specific TCR repertoire rose significantly after two doses of AZD1222.

Data came from immunoSEQ multiplex PCR; TCRdb stores just in-frame clones and leaves some out. Of some 170,000 clones in the sample, 85% to 90% were seen once. The V and J ends lost 3 bases and 0 bases respectively, with 10 bases between them. Germline assignment: CDR1 MRHNA and CDR2 SNTAGT. This CDR3 contains 15 residues. Specimen: peripheral blood, collected 28 days after the second dose of the MenACWY control vaccine. The chain employs TRBV6-4 and TRBJ2-3, with D tentatively TRBD2 (6 bases). The TCR was taken from an adult who received the MenACWY meningococcal vaccine as a control. The CDR3 loop reads CASSDAGTSTDTQYF. The DNA of the CDR3 is TGTGCCAGCAGTGATGCCGGGACTAGCACAGATACGCAGTATTTT.